This T cell receptor (beta chain) comes out of a study of blood T cell repertoires in COVID-19. Study-level background: Nucleic acid was either cDNA or gDNA, and it came from T cells, B-cell-depleted T cells, or PBMCs.

Germline CDR1 and CDR2: SGHTA and FQGNSA. The V segment lost 8 bases and the J segment 2 bases; nucleotides outside the gene matches: 8. The CDR3 totals 14 residues. Method: immunoSEQ multiplex PCR; TCRdb's copy keeps in-frame clones and lacks some. Among 200,000 to 300,000 clones, approximately 90% were seen once, and the ten largest hold 8.8%. Participants were aged roughly 18 to 95 years, lived in around 22 US areas, and enrolled virtually. Resolution of symptoms, clearance, or two negative PCRs was present in recovered Cohort 3 donors. The source of this sequence is a man between 35 and 55 years old who had recovered from COVID-19. Sequences were obtained from PBMCs or T cells enriched from blood (not recorded which). The chain employs TRBV7-2 and TRBJ2-7; 8 bases match TRBD1. CDR3 nucleotides: TGTGCCAGCTCATACTCGGACAGGGCCTACGAGCAGTACTTC. Residues: CASSYSDRAYEQYF.